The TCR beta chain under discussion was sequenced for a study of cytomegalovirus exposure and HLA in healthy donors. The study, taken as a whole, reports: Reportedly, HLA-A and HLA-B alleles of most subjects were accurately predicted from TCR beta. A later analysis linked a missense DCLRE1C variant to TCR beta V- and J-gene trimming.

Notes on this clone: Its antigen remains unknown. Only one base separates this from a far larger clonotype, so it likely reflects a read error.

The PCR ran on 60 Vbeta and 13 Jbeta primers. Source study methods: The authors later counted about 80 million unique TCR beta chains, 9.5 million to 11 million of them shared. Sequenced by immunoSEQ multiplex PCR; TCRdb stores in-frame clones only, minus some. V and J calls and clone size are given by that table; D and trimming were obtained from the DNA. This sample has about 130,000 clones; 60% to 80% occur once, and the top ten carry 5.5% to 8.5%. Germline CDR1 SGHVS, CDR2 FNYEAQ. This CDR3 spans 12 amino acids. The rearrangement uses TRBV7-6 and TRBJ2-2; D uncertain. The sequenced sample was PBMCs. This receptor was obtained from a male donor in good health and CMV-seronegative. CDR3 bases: TGTTCCAGCAGCCCTAGCACCGGGGAGCTGTTTTTT. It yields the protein CSSSPSTGELFF.